The rows below give T cell receptor beta chains drawn from one sample of a study of cytomegalovirus exposure and HLA in healthy donors. TCRdb's copy holds only in-frame clones and misses some; the assay was immunoSEQ multiplex PCR. The data contain under 150,000 clones, roughly three quarters of them singletons. Sequenced material: PBMCs. The receptors originated from a male donor in good health and CMV-seronegative. Each CDR3 is given without its conserved first and last residue.

v_call: TRBV5-1; j_call: TRBJ1-1; cdr3_aa: ASSLGDRVAEAF
v_call: TRBV1; j_call: TRBJ2-5; cdr3_aa: TSSQERSHQETQY
v_call: TRBV5-1; j_call: TRBJ1-4; cdr3_aa: ASSWTAGVANEEKLF
v_call: TRBV2; j_call: TRBJ2-1; cdr3_aa: ASRGTSGNYNEQF
v_call: TRBV7-3; j_call: TRBJ2-7; cdr3_aa: ASSPTGITYEQY
v_call: TRBV6-1; j_call: TRBJ1-2; cdr3_aa: ASRTPGSNYGYT
v_call: TRBV4-1; j_call: TRBJ2-7; cdr3_aa: ASSRLPPDYPGNEQY
v_call: TRBV2; j_call: TRBJ1-6; cdr3_aa: ASSEGTGTSRDSPLH
v_call: TRBV6-1; j_call: TRBJ2-3; cdr3_aa: ASSESGVPPDTQY
v_call: TRBV19; j_call: TRBJ1-4; cdr3_aa: ASRNLANEKLF
v_call: TRBV27; j_call: TRBJ2-7; cdr3_aa: ASSPGTSGSREQY
v_call: TRBV6-1; j_call: TRBJ1-5; cdr3_aa: ASRDSPWPQH
v_call: TRBV5-1; j_call: TRBJ1-1; cdr3_aa: ASSLETGSPEAF
v_call: TRBV7-9; j_call: TRBJ2-1; cdr3_aa: ASSLARGGRGNEQF
v_call: TRBV11-1; j_call: TRBJ2-7; cdr3_aa: ASSYSFSYEQY
v_call: TRBV30; j_call: TRBJ2-7; cdr3_aa: AWSVPSGGSEQY
v_call: TRBV11-1; j_call: TRBJ2-7; cdr3_aa: ASRSGGTYEQY
v_call: TRBV5-6; j_call: TRBJ2-3; cdr3_aa: ASSSSSGGDTQY
v_call: TRBV7-2; j_call: TRBJ2-2; cdr3_aa: ASSPYTGELF
v_call: TRBV29-1; j_call: TRBJ2-1; cdr3_aa: SVDRASLNEQF
v_call: TRBV18; j_call: TRBJ2-6; cdr3_aa: ASSRDSSVGANVLT
v_call: TRBV7-9; j_call: TRBJ1-4; cdr3_aa: ASSLGGQVEEKLF
v_call: TRBV6-6; j_call: TRBJ1-2; cdr3_aa: ASSYPSHRVGGYT
v_call: TRBV6-5; j_call: TRBJ1-1; cdr3_aa: ASRLDRQNTEAF
v_call: TRBV7-3; j_call: TRBJ1-2; cdr3_aa: ASSLKGGGGYT
v_call: TRBV19; j_call: TRBJ1-5; cdr3_aa: ASSPAGGYSNQPQH
v_call: TRBV10-3; j_call: TRBJ2-1; cdr3_aa: AKSSGGGNEQF
v_call: TRBV10-2; j_call: TRBJ2-7; cdr3_aa: ASSGRSGGSRAYEQY
v_call: TRBV7-8; j_call: TRBJ1-6; cdr3_aa: ASSLNKAGSSYNSPLH
v_call: TRBV2; j_call: TRBJ1-2; cdr3_aa: ASSHLNRGGNYGYT
v_call: TRBV5-1; j_call: TRBJ2-2; cdr3_aa: ASSLATARGLTGELF
v_call: TRBV7-7; j_call: TRBJ2-5; cdr3_aa: ASSPWPGETQY
v_call: TRBV28; j_call: TRBJ1-6; cdr3_aa: ASTDSGTGDSPLH
v_call: TRBV18; j_call: TRBJ1-4; cdr3_aa: ASSPIPGTGSRSNEKLF
v_call: TRBV6-6; j_call: TRBJ2-7; cdr3_aa: ASSYAAGTYEQY
v_call: TRBV9; j_call: TRBJ2-3; cdr3_aa: ASSGRVFTDTQY
v_call: TRBV7-8; j_call: TRBJ2-7; cdr3_aa: ASSLGQRNSYEQY
v_call: TRBV18; j_call: TRBJ1-2; cdr3_aa: ASSPALGQGDGYT
v_call: TRBV6-1; j_call: TRBJ1-6; cdr3_aa: ASSEAARGSPLH
v_call: TRBV7-4; j_call: TRBJ1-6; cdr3_aa: ASSSTPPDRAFSYNSPLH
v_call: TRBV28; j_call: TRBJ2-7; cdr3_aa: ASISRLWAEQY
v_call: TRBV6-1; j_call: TRBJ1-5; cdr3_aa: ASSAPRGGAQH
v_call: TRBV13; j_call: TRBJ2-5; cdr3_aa: ASSSGQGRETQY
v_call: TRBV4-1; j_call: TRBJ1-1; cdr3_aa: ASSQAPGQKNTEAF
v_call: TRBV5-1; j_call: TRBJ2-1; cdr3_aa: ASSLDAQGHEF
v_call: TRBV9; j_call: TRBJ1-4; cdr3_aa: ASSVVGTGDEKLF
v_call: TRBV7-3; j_call: TRBJ2-1; cdr3_aa: ASSPPGGGPNEQF
v_call: TRBV6-6; j_call: TRBJ1-1; cdr3_aa: ASQGLGLNTEAF
v_call: TRBV7-9; j_call: TRBJ2-2; cdr3_aa: ASSLVGGPSEELF
v_call: TRBV21-1; j_call: TRBJ1-1; cdr3_aa: ASQRQCHMNTEAF
v_call: TRBV7-2; j_call: TRBJ2-7; cdr3_aa: ASSSARVTDEQY
v_call: TRBV7-2; j_call: TRBJ2-2; cdr3_aa: ASSQGHGGFYSNTGELF
v_call: TRBV7-3; j_call: TRBJ2-2; cdr3_aa: ASSPTSGGAGELF
v_call: TRBV5-6; j_call: TRBJ1-4; cdr3_aa: ASSWGGLATNEKLF
v_call: TRBV5-1; j_call: TRBJ2-3; cdr3_aa: ASSPGGRGTDTQY
v_call: TRBV6-4; j_call: TRBJ1-2; cdr3_aa: ASSLPGTGTWRTYGYT
v_call: TRBV7-9; j_call: TRBJ2-1; cdr3_aa: ASSSPTEGQGVNEQF
v_call: TRBV11-2; j_call: TRBJ2-1; cdr3_aa: ASSLDRVEVF
v_call: TRBV7-2; j_call: TRBJ1-2; cdr3_aa: ASSPTTGRAGDYGYT